This T cell receptor (beta chain) was captured by sequencing in a study of CD8+ T cells in alopecia areata. For the study at large: Treated individuals took tofacitinib by mouth, 5 to 10 mg twice daily.

General observations from the study: Clarity of TCR sharing across patients fell short of that in mice, possibly HLA-related. Resident alphabeta T-cell populations of normal skin are likewise subject to sequencing in scalp samples.

The authors extracted RNA and reverse transcribed it into cDNA as the sequencing template. This table comes from immunoSEQ multiplex PCR, and its TCRdb copy is limited to in-frame clones, with some not included. Found here are about 150,000 clones, 50% to 65% of them singletons; the top ten hold approximately 19%. CDR1 is SGHTA, CDR2 FQGNSA, per germline. Trimming removed 0 bases from V and 1 base from J, with 5 bases in between. This CDR3 comprises 14 residues. For this clone: No antigen is known for it. The sample contains more than one DNA sequence encoding this CDR3.

The specimen comprised CD8+ T cells sorted from blood, sampled at week 0. This chain uses TRBV7-2 with TRBJ2-3; D gene unclear. This clonotype was sampled from a human donor with alopecia areata. CDR3 region: CASSLAGGTDTQYF. CDR3 coding DNA: TGTGCCAGCAGCTTAGCAGGAGGCACAGATACGCAGTATTTT.